Each of the 26 T cell receptor beta chains below was sequenced from the same sample in a study of PD-L1 blockade in urothelial cancer. Generated by immunoSEQ multiplex PCR, the TCRdb table keeps only in-frame clones and is missing some. The sample records under 130,000 clones, roughly 88% being singletons. The sequences come from PBMCs, collected around atezolizumab (anti-PD-L1) treatment. These receptors all come from a man in his fifties with urothelial cancer.

This clone was seen just once. V gene TRBV7-9 combines with J gene TRBJ2-5; D perhaps matches TRBD1 (7 bases). The length of the CDR3 is 13 residues. V was trimmed by 11 bases and J by 7 bases, leaving 20 bases between them. Germline CDR1 is SEHNR and CDR2 is FQNEAQ (reference sequence). Here the CDR3 reads CALGQGGRGTQYF. DNA for the CDR3: TGTGCCTTGGGGCAGGGGGGACGTGGGACCCAGTACTTC. Based on the CDR3 plus reference TRBV7-9 and TRBJ2-5, the full variable domain is DTGVSQNPRHKITKRGQNVTFRCDPISEHNRLYWYRQTLGQGPEFLTYFQNEAQLEKSRLLSDRFSAERPKGSFSTLEIQRTEQGDSAMYLCALGQGGRGTQYFGPGTRLLVL.

This chain joins TRBV14 and TRBJ2-5; TRBD2 might be the D (5 bases). There are 16 residues in the CDR3. V lost 2 bases to trimming and J lost 5 bases, with 18 bases between them. The V gene's germline CDR1 is SGHDN and CDR2 FVKESK. The CDR3 nucleotides read TGTGCCAGCAGCCAATTGAGGGCAGGCCCCGGGGAGACCCAGTACTTC. Encoded protein: CASSQLRAGPGETQYF.

The chain recombines TRBV7-9 with TRBJ2-3; 8 nucleotides match TRBD2. With 2 bases clipped from V and 1 base from J, the junction kept 5 bases outside the gene matches. Looked up from germline, CDR1 is SEHNR and CDR2 is FQNEAQ (reference sequence). The CDR3 is 16 amino acids. CDR3 sequence reads: CASSLRLASRTDTQYF. CDR3 sequence (DNA): TGTGCCAGCAGCTTACGACTAGCGAGCCGCACAGATACGCAGTATTTT. Combining the CDR3 with reference TRBV7-9 and TRBJ2-3 gives the whole variable domain DTGVSQNPRHKITKRGQNVTFRCDPISEHNRLYWYRQTLGQGPEFLTYFQNEAQLEKSRLLSDRFSAERPKGSFSTLEIQRTEQGDSAMYLCASSLRLASRTDTQYFGPGTRLTVL.

The genes are TRBV9 and TRBJ2-7; D remains unclear. Germline loops: CDR1 SGDLS, CDR2 YYNGEE. The CDR3 is 18 amino acids. The V end lost 6 bases, the J end lost 0 bases, and 25 bases lay between the germline ends. The CDR3 DNA is TGTGCCAGCACCGCCCGGATTGTCAGGATTCCTCTCTCCTACGAGCAGTACTTC. Its translation: CASTARIVRIPLSYEQYF. The whole variable domain, remainder taken from reference TRBV9 and TRBJ2-7, is DSGVTQTPKHLITATGQRVTLRCSPRSGDLSVYWYQQSLDQGLQFLIQYYNGEERAKGNILERFSAQQFPDLHSELNLSSLELGDSALYFCASTARIVRIPLSYEQYFGPGTRLTVT.

V and J are TRBV7-9 and TRBJ2-7, with TRBD1 as a possible D gene (5 bases). CDR3 size: 13 residues. V was pared by 3 bases and J by 5 bases, with 11 bases between. Germline V CDR1 and CDR2: SEHNR, FQNEAQ (reference sequence). CDR3 sequence (DNA): TGTGCCAGCAGCTTCTTGCAGGGTGACGAGCAGTACTTC. Protein: CASSFLQGDEQYF.

As concerns this clone: Other nucleotide sequences from this sample produce the same CDR3. J is TRBJ2-1 and V is TRBV6-5, with 7 nucleotides matching TRBD1. This CDR3 has 14 residues. Germline CDR1 MNHEY, CDR2 SVGAGI. The J segment lost 0 bases and the V segment lost 6 bases, leaving 2 bases of the junction unmatched. In DNA, the CDR3 is TGTGCCAGCAGCCCAGGGGGCTCCTACAATGAGCAGTTCTTC. As protein: CASSPGGSYNEQFF.

V gene TRBV29-1 combines with J gene TRBJ2-6, with D unresolved. Germline lookup yields CDR1 SQVTM and CDR2 ANQGSEA. The CDR3 sequence is 15 residues long. The V end lost 5 bases, the J end lost 1 base, and 12 bases lay between the germline ends. CDR3 bases: TGCAGCGTTTTGGGCAGTCCTTCTGGGGCCAACGTCCTGACTTTC. This encodes CSVLGSPSGANVLTF.

The rearrangement links TRBV14 to TRBJ1-1; TRBD1 agrees at 7 bases. The CDR3 has 13 residues. V lost 5 bases, J lost 4 bases, and 4 bases stayed unmatched. CDR1 is SGHDN and CDR2 is FVKESK in the germline V gene. CDR3 sequence (DNA): TGTGCCAGCAGCTCACAGGGGACCACTGAAGCTTTCTTT. It translates to CASSSQGTTEAFF.

The chain combines TRBV5-1 with TRBJ2-3; the D gene is possibly TRBD2 (6 bases). The germline V gene has CDR1 SGHRS and CDR2 YFSETQ. This CDR3 region has 14 residues. V lost 4 bases, J lost 4 bases, and 13 bases lay in between. CDR3 nucleotide sequence: TGCGCCAGCAGCCGGGACTCAGCCGCAGATACGCAGTATTTT. Translating gives CASSRDSAADTQYF.

This clone was observed a single time. The chain joins TRBV16 to TRBJ1-5; 8 nucleotides align to TRBD1. J gave up 6 bases and V 1 base, and 5 bases lay outside the gene matches. This CDR3 has 15 residues. The germline V gene has CDR1 KGHSY and CDR2 FQNENV. DNA of the CDR3: TGTGCCAGCAGCCAATATCAGGGGACAGGTCAGCCCCAGCATTTT. Translating it yields CASSQYQGTGQPQHF.

A remark on this clone: The sample holds other DNA sequences that translate to the same CDR3. The V gene is TRBV19, the J gene TRBJ2-7; 8 nucleotides align to TRBD2. The ends lost 3 bases at V and 2 bases at J; junction bases unmatched: 6. CDR1 and CDR2 from the germline V gene are LNHDA and SQIVND (reference sequence). This CDR3 is built from 15 residues. CDR3 sequence: CASSMLAGGTYEQYF. DNA for the CDR3: TGTGCCAGTAGTATGCTAGCGGGTGGAACCTACGAGCAGTACTTC.

This clone was observed once. The gene calls are TRBV11-3 and TRBJ2-5, with 8 bases that match TRBD2. Germline lookup yields CDR1 SGHNT and CDR2 YENEEA. With V trimmed by 2 bases and J by 4 bases, 6 bases remained unmatched. The length of the CDR3 is 15 residues. The CDR3 loop reads CASSLTPLAGETQYF. As DNA, the CDR3 is TGTGCCAGCAGCTTAACCCCTCTAGCGGGAGAGACCCAGTACTTC.

The V gene is TRBV5-1, the J gene TRBJ2-5; 7 bases are a match to TRBD1. Trimming removed 4 bases from V and 2 bases from J; junction bases left unmatched: 8. The CDR3 covers 15 residues. The germline gives CDR1 SGHRS, CDR2 YFSETQ. The CDR3 sequence: CASSRGGQTQETQYF. The CDR3 DNA follows: TGCGCCAGCAGCAGAGGGGGACAGACTCAAGAGACCCAGTACTTC.

The chain recombines TRBV4-1 with TRBJ2-1; 9 bases fit TRBD2. V lost 6 bases to trimming and J lost 2 bases; unmatched junction nucleotides: 8. The CDR3 sequence is 16 residues long. Per germline, CDR1 MGHRA and CDR2 YSYEKL. The CDR3 DNA reads as TGCGCCAGCAGGCAGAATCTAGCGGGACCCTACAATGAGCAGTTCTTC. Translated: CASRQNLAGPYNEQFF.

V is TRBV27 and J is TRBJ2-3; D ambiguous. Germline CDR1 and CDR2: MNHEY and SMNVEV (reference sequence). V was pared by 3 bases and J by 7 bases, with 8 bases between. This CDR3 is 12 amino acids long. The CDR3 is CASSFGPNTQYF. The CDR3, as DNA: TGTGCCAGCAGTTTTGGGCCCAATACGCAGTATTTT.

The chain links TRBV28 to TRBJ1-2; D remains ambiguous. With 6 bases removed from V and 4 bases from J, the gap between germline ends came to 12 bases. The germline V gene has CDR1 MDHEN and CDR2 SYDVKM. The length of the CDR3 is 13 residues. The CDR3, as DNA: TGTGCCAGCAGCGGGGTGGGCAGCTATGGCTACACCTTC. Translating it yields CASSGVGSYGYTF.

The chain joins TRBV6-6 to TRBJ2-5, with 8 bases matching TRBD2. The V gene's germline CDR1 is MNHNY and CDR2 SVGAGI (reference sequence). The J segment lost 3 bases and the V segment lost 6 bases, leaving 6 bases of the junction unmatched. The CDR3 has 14 residues. The CDR3 loop is CASRKTSVEETQYF. DNA for the CDR3: TGTGCCAGCAGGAAGACTAGCGTGGAAGAGACCCAGTACTTC.

This sequence joins TRBV27 and TRBJ2-1; D perhaps matches TRBD2 (6 bases). This CDR3 has 14 amino acids. Trimming took off 0 bases at V and 9 bases at J, with 12 bases between the two ends. Per germline, CDR1 MNHEY and CDR2 SMNVEV (reference sequence). CDR3 sequence: CASSLSRGLGEQFF. DNA of the CDR3: TGTGCCAGCAGTTTATCCCGGGGGTTGGGTGAGCAGTTCTTC.

This chain links TRBV23-1 with TRBJ2-1; D unresolved. TRBV23-1 is identified as an open reading frame with a role that is uncertain. The CDR3 runs 19 residues. Trimming shortened V by 0 bases and J by 3 bases, and 21 bases separated the two germline ends. The CDR3 bases are TGCGCCAGCAGTCAATCGACCCCTCTGGGCAGCAGAATCTACAATGAGCAGTTCTTC. Protein product: CASSQSTPLGSRIYNEQFF.

The chain links TRBV7-9 to TRBJ1-5; 7 bases are a match to TRBD1. This CDR3 has 16 residues. Germline CDR1 is SEHNR and CDR2 is FQNEAQ (reference sequence). The junction had 10 bases not matched to a gene; V was cut back by 5 bases and J by 3 bases. CDR3 loop: CASSLTGTELNQPQHF. The CDR3 DNA reads as TGTGCCAGCAGCCTAACAGGGACAGAGCTCAATCAGCCCCAGCATTTT.

The chain carries TRBV7-3 and TRBJ2-2; the D gene is possibly TRBD2 (6 bases). The CDR3 is 15 amino acids. Trimming took off 5 bases at V and 1 base at J, with 11 bases between the two ends. Germline V gives CDR1 SGHTA, CDR2 FQGTGA. The CDR3 region is CASSQSSENTGELFF. The DNA of the CDR3 is TGTGCCAGCAGCCAATCTAGCGAGAACACCGGGGAGCTGTTTTTT.

The chain links TRBV7-2 to TRBJ1-4, with D unclear. The CDR3 runs 15 residues. Germline V lookup: CDR1 SGHTA, CDR2 FQGNSA. Trimming stripped 0 bases from V and 4 bases from J, with 9 bases between. The CDR3: CASSLAGVGNEKLFF. CDR3 nucleotide sequence: TGTGCCAGCAGCTTAGCCGGGGTGGGTAATGAAAAACTGTTTTTT.

The chain has TRBV19 and TRBJ1-1, with 11 bases aligning to TRBD1. J gave up 4 bases and V 1 base, and 8 bases lay outside the gene matches. CDR1 is LNHDA and CDR2 is SQIVND in the germline V gene (reference sequence). The CDR3 consists of 17 residues. The CDR3 DNA sequence: TGTGCCAGTAGTATAGGGACAGGGGGCGCGAAAAGCACTGAAGCTTTCTTT. Translated, it gives CASSIGTGGAKSTEAFF.

This chain links TRBV7-9 with TRBJ2-7; TRBD2 is a possible D gene (5 bases). Germline V gene sequence: CDR1 SEHNR, CDR2 FQNEAQ (reference sequence). The ends were cut back, 3 bases at V and 6 bases at J, with 9 bases in the middle. The length of the CDR3 is 12 residues. CDR3 in amino acids: CASSFGRGEQYF. CDR3 in DNA: TGTGCCAGCAGCTTCGGACGGGGCGAGCAGTACTTC.

V usage is TRBV6-6 and J usage is TRBJ1-5; D perhaps matches TRBD1 (6 bases). Germline V CDR1 and CDR2: MNHNY, SVGAGI (reference sequence). Trimming left V 7 bases short and J 7 bases short, with 11 bases between. The CDR3 is 12 residues long. The CDR3 sequence: CASKIQGQPQHF. The CDR3 DNA follows: TGTGCCAGCAAGATACAGGGCCAGCCCCAGCATTTT.

This CDR3 is CASSFLLPGGPVGNEQFF. CDR3 coding DNA: TGTGCCAGCAGCTTTCTCCTCCCGGGAGGGCCGGTAGGGAATGAGCAGTTCTTC. The rearrangement links TRBV7-8 to TRBJ2-1; 8 nucleotides agree with TRBD2. Germline CDR1 reads SGHVS; CDR2 reads FQNEAQ. CDR3 size: 18 residues. The trim removed 3 bases at V and 7 bases at J, leaving 17 bases unmatched.